The clone carrying this T cell receptor beta chain has only one observation. The target antigen is unknown. This entry belongs to a study of post-analysis software for immune sequencing data. TCR beta cDNA libraries included unique molecular identifiers. MiXCR, run by TCRdb on the PCR reads, gives a single entry per CDR3 protein. This sample has 650,000 to 900,000 distinct CDR3 sequences, with just over 45% found just once. Germline V lookup: CDR1 SGHNT, CDR2 YENEEA. Trimming removed 1 base from V and 7 bases from J, with 13 bases in between. This CDR3 is 14 amino acids long. Findings and caveats of the study: Comparison of patients with controls showed 4 to 6 TRBV segments more frequent in patients, TRBV5-6, TRBV5-1 and TRBV20-1 among them. Multiple sclerosis patients had significantly lower normalized Chao1 diversity than controls.

The rearrangement uses TRBV11-3 and TRBJ1-2; weak D call: TRBD1 (5 bases). Material for sequencing was blood. The clonotype was recovered from a girl aged 10 to 17 with multiple sclerosis. As DNA, the CDR3 is TGTGCCAGCAGCTTAGGAAGAGGGGCACGTGGCTACACCTTC. Its translation: CASSLGRGARGYTF.